The present TCR beta chain was sequenced within a study of fetal regulatory T cell absence and autoimmunity. Study-wide results and caveats: Some top pancreas TCR clones were over 85-fold enriched versus cord blood.

To note about this clone: Antigen unknown.

The CDR3 runs to 11 residues. Germline assignment: CDR1 ENHRY and CDR2 SYGVKD. The V end lost 7 bases, the J end lost 4 bases, and 8 bases lay between the germline ends. Assay used: immunoSEQ multiplex PCR; TCRdb lists only in-frame clones, some missing. The sample records about 50,000 clones, about 80% being singletons. The gene calls are TRBV10-3 and TRBJ2-7, with D unresolved. Input material: cord blood. The clonotype was recovered from a newborn boy with IPEX syndrome. The CDR3 loop reads CAIKDLYEQYF. The DNA for the CDR3 is TGTGCCATCAAGGACCTGTACGAGCAGTACTTC.